A single sample is the source of the 5 T cell receptor beta chains below, sequenced in a study of cytomegalovirus exposure and HLA in healthy donors. PCR primers comprised 60 Vbeta and 13 Jbeta primers. Clones were sequenced by immunoSEQ multiplex PCR, and TCRdb holds only the in-frame ones, with some missing. The sample has 110,000 to 150,000 clones, roughly 9.7% seen once. Specimen: PBMCs. These receptors were taken from a man in his fifties or sixties in good health and CMV-seronegative.

This clone showed up just a few times. The rearrangement joins TRBV7-2 to TRBJ2-7; perhaps TRBD2 as D (5 bases). Germline loops: CDR1 SGHTA, CDR2 FQGNSA. The ends were cut back, 5 bases at V and 3 bases at J, with 8 bases in the middle. The CDR3 extends over 12 amino acids. Here the CDR3 DNA reads TGTGCCAGCAGCCTAACTAGCTACGAGCAGTACTTC. Encoded protein: CASSLTSYEQYF.

The sample holds a few counts of this clone. The rearrangement joins TRBV6-6 to TRBJ1-2, with D maybe TRBD1 (5 bases). CDR1 and CDR2 (germline): MNHNY, SVGAGI (reference sequence). Trimming left V 6 bases short and J 6 bases short, with 23 bases between. This CDR3 is 16 amino acids long. The CDR3 here is CASRRQKPGTVDGYTF. CDR3 in DNA: TGTGCCAGCAGGCGACAAAAACCTGGGACTGTCGATGGCTACACCTTC.

The chain is built from TRBV4-2 and TRBJ2-7, with D maybe TRBD2 (8 bases). Trimming shortened V by 7 bases and J by 3 bases, and 19 bases separated the two germline ends. Germline V lookup: CDR1 LGHNA, CDR2 YNFKEQ. The CDR3 consists of 15 residues. CDR3 sequence: CASTRDSGDSYEQYF. As DNA, the CDR3 is TGTGCCAGCACCCGAGATAGCGGGGACAGCTACGAGCAGTACTTC.

This clone was counted only a few times. The chain links TRBV18 to TRBJ2-1, with 7 bases lining up with TRBD2. The V gene end was trimmed by 5 bases and the J gene end by 5 bases; junction bases not matched to a gene: 9. The V gene's germline CDR1 is KGHSH and CDR2 LQKENI. The CDR3 spans 15 residues. The CDR3 sequence is CASSAIAGMNNEQFF. The CDR3 nucleotides read TGTGCCAGCTCAGCAATAGCGGGTATGAACAATGAGCAGTTCTTC.

This rearrangement joins TRBV12-5 to TRBJ2-3, with D perhaps matching TRBD2 (6 bases). There are 16 residues in the CDR3. CDR1 is LGHNT and CDR2 is FRNRAP in the germline V gene. With 6 bases removed from V and 0 bases from J, the gap between germline ends came to 16 bases. The CDR3 region is CASGRGTSTSTDTQYF. CDR3 bases: TGTGCTAGTGGCCGCGGGACTTCTACCAGCACAGATACGCAGTATTTT.